The clone carrying this TCR beta chain was seen ten or more times. Its specificity is unknown. Patients were aged 18 to 65, had disease duration under 2 months, and had newly diagnosed hyperthyroidism. This entry is derived from a study of T cells in Graves' hyperthyroidism and ophthalmopathy. Study findings and constraints: With a median lead of approximately 6 months before onset, the model predicted ophthalmopathy.

Amplification yielded TCR beta CDR3 regions, with RNA transcripts as the source. Carried out on the TCR CDR3, a first-round RT-PCR used the HTBI primer set. TCRdb itself ran the multiplex PCR reads through MiXCR, one entry per CDR3 protein. Of 130,000 to 150,000 distinct CDR3 sequences detected, less than 25% appear once; the ten largest clones hold roughly 71%. The CDR3 is 14 amino acids. With V trimmed by 8 bases and J by 2 bases, 4 bases remained unmatched. CDR1 is SGHAT, CDR2 FQNNGV, per germline. Sequences were obtained from blood. This sequence joins TRBV11-2 and TRBJ2-1, with 9 bases matching TRBD2. The origin of this receptor is a woman aged 45-60 years with Graves' hyperthyroidism that later progressed to Graves' ophthalmopathy. This chain's CDR3 is CASGRLAAYNEQFF. Written as DNA, the CDR3 is TGTGCCAGCGGCCGACTAGCGGCCTACAATGAGCAGTTCTTC. Together with reference TRBV11-2 and TRBJ2-1, the CDR3 gives the full variable domain: EAGVAQSPRYKIIEKRQSVAFWCNPISGHATLYWYQQILGQGPKLLIQFQNNGVVDDSQLPKDRFSAERLKGVDSTLKIQPAKLEDSAVYLCASGRLAAYNEQFFGPGTRLTVL.